The present T cell receptor beta chain was sequenced within a study of T cells after yellow fever vaccination (dated by TCRdb to about 2019). In the study overall: The SMART-Seq v4 Ultra Low Input RNA kit was used to prepare libraries from fractions with low cell numbers. To track T-cell clones before and after primary and booster YFV17D yellow fever vaccination, bulk TCR alpha and beta repertoires were sequenced longitudinally. Two healthy male donors, one aged 18 to 30 and one aged 30 to 40 years, made up the cohort. Blood was collected at multiple timepoints before and after primary and secondary immunization, and bulk PBMC replicates and cell subsets were isolated. General conclusions and limits of the study: A small share of clonotypes was detected in both CD4 and CD8 compartments, with the overlap likely arising from convergent recombination. Because the study included only two donors, the extent to which the findings can be generalized is limited. Computational filtering was required because FACS-sorted repertoires could contain abundant contaminating clonotypes from the bulk population. After the booster, most of the clones that had expanded following primary vaccination were detected again (around 97% of CD4 and around 90% of CD8), which suggests that memory was broadly maintained. The secondary T-cell response was weaker than the primary response but faster, peaking on day 5 instead of day 15.

Synthesis of TCR cDNA relied on 5'RACE template switching, a step that introduced a universal primer site along with unique molecular identifiers. cDNA synthesis was primed from both the TCR alpha and TCR beta constant segments. Two PCR steps were used to amplify libraries, with sample barcodes and sequencing adapters being added in the second step. Libraries were sequenced on Illumina HiSeq 2500 (2x100 bp) or NovaSeq (2x150 bp). The published analysis was carried out like this. Reads were demultiplexed and collapsed into UMI consensus sequences with MIGEC, and V(D)J alignment was performed with MiXCR. Vaccine-responding clonotypes were identified with edgeR using replicate PBMC samples, with FDR below 0.01 and a log2 fold change above 5 up to day 15 being required. Each bulk clonotype was labeled CD4 or CD8 based on which sequenced repertoire, CD4 or CD8, contained the clonotype at higher abundance. The public reads were reanalyzed by TCRdb: fastp trimming at Q25, MiXCR alignment, in-frame beta chains only. Each CDR3 protein appears once, grouped with its most common genes and DNA. TCRdb's processing, not the authors', yielded these V and J calls. The sample data list 510,000 or so distinct CDR3 sequences, and over 15% of these were observed just once. The ten largest clones take up around an eighth of the sample.

This clonotype was picked up a small number of times. There is no known antigen for this receptor. The input lacks base qualities; no much larger clone sits a single base away. In the paper's terms, the treatment or condition label means: live attenuated yellow fever vaccine strain. At each blood-draw timepoint, two biological replicates of bulk PBMCs were obtained. PBMCs were isolated from peripheral blood using a standard Ficoll-Paque protocol. TriZol was used to extract RNA from bulk PBMCs, CD4 and CD8 fractions, and dextramer-positive and dextramer-negative fractions. The sample was PBMCs, taken 15 days after the yellow fever booster vaccination. The sequence derives from a man aged 30 to 39 who received the YFV17D yellow fever vaccine.

The nucleotides read TGCGCCAGCAGCTTGGGTGGGACTAGCGGGAGACACGAGCAGTACTTC. This yields the protein CASSLGGTSGRHEQYF. Recombination joined TRBV5-1 with TRBJ2-7, and TRBD2 matches 14 of the central bases. Unmatched junction bases come to 4, with V trimmed by 0 bases and J by 5 bases. CDR1 is given as SGHRS and CDR2 as YFSETQ, both from the germline V gene. The CDR3 measures 16 amino acids from cysteine to phenylalanine. The CDR3 DNA has 48 bases and is translated from base 1.